This paragraph covers one TCR beta chain sequence. Authors' data handling: Amplification with reference gene primers provided the estimates of nucleated cell counts. Clones were sequenced by immunoSEQ multiplex PCR, and TCRdb holds only the in-frame ones, with some missing. That table is the source of V, J and clone size, and D and trimming were worked out from the DNA. The table shows 120,000 to 150,000 clones, with around four fifths occurring only once. This sample is drawn from a study of blood T cell repertoires in COVID-19. Background on the study: From T cells, B-cell-depleted T cells, or PBMCs came the material, which was cDNA or gDNA.

The length of the CDR3 is 15 residues. Germline values: CDR1 KGHSH, CDR2 LQKENI. Germline trimming cut 0 bases from V and 5 bases from J; bases unmatched to any gene: 5. The sequenced sample was peripheral blood. This clonotype was sampled from a woman in her thirties or forties with active or convalescent COVID-19. This sequence joins TRBV18 and TRBJ1-2, with 8 bases matching TRBD1. The CDR3 spells CASSPPGTGSYGYTF. CDR3 DNA sequence: TGTGCCAGCTCACCACCCGGGACAGGTTCATATGGCTACACCTTC.